This T cell receptor (beta chain) was recovered during a study of cytomegalovirus exposure and HLA in healthy donors (dated by TCRdb to the late 2010s). As for the study more broadly: According to an earlier analysis of several hundred of the donors, about 179 million T cells yielded roughly 110 million unique TCR beta sequences and 276 Gb of sequence data. A handful of DR-DQ haplotypes were handled as single units for association and clustering because linkage in the cohort was strong. Donor age, sex, ethnicity and CMV serostatus were collected together with the repertoire data. To decide whether each TCR beta V gene segment behaved as functional or pseudogenic, an earlier analysis of fewer than 750 of the donors relied on high-throughput TCR beta sequencing. An early release covering more than 500 HLA-typed donors comprised approximately 300 gigabases of sequencing data and 85 million to 100 million unique TCR sequences. The later analysis used no new phenotypic data to find candidate immune exposures, relying instead on TCR beta sequences and their occurrence across donors. A separate validation cohort of more than 100 different subjects was used in addition to the 666-subject first cohort. Among about 400 genotyped donors of the cohort, an average of roughly 230,000 unique TCR beta nucleotide sequences was sequenced per donor, of which roughly 17% were non-productive. The genetic ancestry cluster associated with self-reported Caucasian donors included roughly four fifths of the 398 genotyped donors. The study used immunosequencing to profile the T cell repertoires of some 600 subjects and linked those repertoires to cytomegalovirus serostatus. Class I and class II HLA loci were covered by the typing at four-digit resolution. To predict cytomegalovirus infection status, the study brought together high-throughput TCR immunosequencing, statistical association of individual TCRs with disease status, and machine learning. In a later genetic analysis, genome-wide SNP genotypes for about 65% of the roughly 700 donors were used, and that subset was treated as a discovery cohort. All discovery cohort repertoires had been generated on a single sequencing platform. Typing coverage differed by locus: A, B, C, DRB1 and DQB1 were typed in roughly 620-640 donors, DQA1 in 522, DPA1 in around 600, and DPB1 in 400 to 490. The aim of the study was to test whether cataloging public T cell receptors could identify signatures of past pathogen exposure. In a later analysis, previously published TCR beta repertoires from 550 to 700 donors were re-analyzed and high-resolution HLA genotyping was added so that TCR occurrence patterns could be studied. What the work shows at the level of the full study, not this receptor alone: A later analysis found that TCR association rates varied across HLA loci, with DRB1 alleles showing the most associated TCRs and HLA-C alleles the fewest. Immune exposure information for the cohort was limited to CMV serostatus. A group of highly shared sequence variants was considered likely to be a technical artifact of the sequencing pipeline. Cytomegalovirus status was reported to be diagnosed by the classifier with high specificity and sensitivity in both the original and validation cohorts. The authors suggested that the approach could potentially be generalized to other disease states and immunological phenotypes. Most TCR sequences were seen in very few donors, while some public TCRs were found in many individuals. An association between a missense DCLRE1C variant and V-gene and J-gene trimming of TCR beta chains was found in a later genetic analysis and replicated in an independent cohort. In the study, approximately 160 TCR beta chains were listed as associated with cytomegalovirus. Broadly in line with IMGT annotations, most TCR beta V segments showed up in productive rearrangements about 87% or about 30% of the time in an earlier analysis of 450 to 750 of the donors. Because some donors lacked HLA typing at each locus, the association tests relied only on the typed subset. Compared with the 666-donor mean, donors in an Asian-associated ancestry cluster had fewer N-insertions in productive TCRs, according to a later genetic analysis. According to a later analysis, parvovirus B19, influenza, CMV and Epstein-Barr virus appeared linked to several top co-occurrence clusters. This cohort had only TCR beta chains sequenced, and the lack of alpha or paired-chain data limited which features could be detected. In a later analysis, about 16,000 TCR beta sequences were associated with specific HLA alleles at a false discovery rate of 0.05. In vitro tests confirmed that a few of the cytomegalovirus-associated TCR beta chains recognize cytomegalovirus antigens. About 17 rarely observed V segments, including chromosome 9 orphons, were excluded from the earlier analysis of some 590 of the donors because counts were too low. Linkage disequilibrium might explain the correlated functional status among segregating V segments, but an unknown experimental factor could not be excluded. Compared with equally common non-associated chains, HLA-associated TCR beta chains in a later analysis were more clonally expanded and had lower generation probabilities. A further reported finding was that TCR beta sequences accurately predicted the HLA-A and HLA-B alleles for most subjects in the first cohort. In a later analysis, most CMV-associated TCR beta chains were found to appear HLA-restricted, with HLA associations seemingly driven largely by CMV exposure. Some IMGT-functional V segments, including TRBV6-2 and TRBV6-3, could not be distinguished by the 87-base-pair reads and were therefore excluded. Roughly uniform sequencing depth across donors was assumed in presence/absence analyses, although this assumption may not hold. Strong co-occurrence of HLA alleles, especially DR and DQ, made assigning TCR associations to individual alleles difficult.

There are a few counts of this clone. Its binding antigen is unknown. Nothing much larger sits one base from this clone, and base qualities are not available. The library was built by means of the immunoSEQ multiplex PCR assay. For the multiplex PCR, a mixture combining 60 forward primers for TCR Vbeta segments and 13 reverse primers for TCR Jbeta segments was used. A multiplex PCR assay on genomic DNA amplified the CDR3 region of rearranged TCR beta genes. The amplified TCR beta libraries were sequenced on the Illumina HiSeq System as 87-base-pair reads. Concerning the study's data processing: Across the roughly 600 repertoires, a later analysis counted 80 million or so unique TCR beta chains, around 10 million of which were shared by at least two donors. Raw reads were error-corrected and collapsed into unique sequences by a nearest-neighbor algorithm in which closely related sequences were merged to remove PCR and sequencing errors. CDR3 sequences were aligned to IMGT reference sequences to assign V, D and J gene segments. For a sequence to be retained, at least a six-nucleotide match to both a V gene segment and a J gene segment was required. A rearrangement was called productive if the CDR3 had no stop codons and remained in frame with V and J, and every other rearrangement was called non-productive. CDR3 was defined according to IMGT convention as the region running from the second conserved V-encoded cysteine to the conserved J-encoded phenylalanine. Sequences without an unambiguous match to a single V gene segment were excluded from the earlier analysis of approximately 600 of the donors. In an earlier analysis of 450 to 750 of the donors, a V segment was called functional when productive rearrangements were above 56.7%, and segregating when the standard deviation between donors exceeded 5%. A statistical classification framework was built to diagnose cytomegalovirus status from the catalog of TCR beta chain sequences. In a later analysis, TCR nucleotide sequences were compared against IMGT/GENE-DB human TR gene sequences so that V and J genes could be assigned. In a later analysis, CDR3 sequences and most-parsimonious VDJ recombination scenarios were assigned using the TCRdist pipeline. In a later analysis, each TCR beta chain was defined by its CDR3 amino acid sequence together with its V-gene family, and reads lacking a unique V-gene family were excluded. As a way to deal with suspected cross-contamination and a sequencing artifact, a later analysis dropped 592 nucleotide sequences that were highly shared and had low generation probability. In a later analysis, a clonal expansion index for each public chain was calculated from normalized within-repertoire ranks of inferred template counts. In a later analysis, generation probabilities were computed with a VDJ recombination model fitted to out-of-frame rearrangements, and the resulting probabilities were checked against IGoR. In a later analysis, TCR-TCR, TCR-HLA and TCR-CMV co-occurrence was scored with hypergeometric tests, and a repertoire-size bias correction was applied to TCR pairs. False discovery rates were estimated in a later analysis by permuting HLA or CMV assignments 20 times. In a later analysis, co-occurring TCRs were grouped using DBSCAN, and TCRdist sequence similarity was added for clustering within HLA-allele-positive subsets. For co-occurrence clustering, repertoires with fewer than 30,000 or more than 120,000 public chains were excluded, along with 4 to 6 repertoires with anomalous nucleotide sharing. TCRdb obtained this table from immuneACCESS and retained in-frame rearrangements with V and J assigned. These tables miss some clones; where compared with another copy, unresolved V genes account for less than half of the shortfall, and the remainder is unexplained. V, J and clone size derive from that table, while D and trimming were established from the DNA sequence. The sample records about 77,000 clones, around 78% of which are singletons. The ten largest clones take up 4% to 4.5% of the sample.

The cohort consisted of approximately 670 healthy bone marrow donors. At the time of sampling, all cohort members were nominally healthy, though unrecorded immune exposures were likely present. The donor tested CMV seronegative, placing the donor among the 352 seronegative members of the cohort. Every donor gave a peripheral blood sample, and the peripheral blood mononuclear cells from that sample were used for TCR beta sequencing. Genomic DNA extraction from the blood cell samples was performed with the Qiagen DNeasy Blood Extraction Kit. For CDR1 and CDR2, the germline V gene (reference sequence) lists MNHEY and SMNVEV. The CDR3 covers 13 residues, taking in both the cysteine and the phenylalanine. The CDR3 DNA has 39 bases and is translated from base 1. Relative to germline, V is 5 bases shorter and J is 11 bases shorter, with 16 bases between their ends.

Recombination connected TRBV27 to TRBJ1-5; tentative D gene TRBD1, with 6 bases matching. The TCR originated in a man aged 35-49 years in good health and CMV-seronegative. Sequenced input: PBMCs. The CDR3: CASSVTGIGAQHF. The sequenced DNA: TGTGCCAGCAGTGTTACAGGGATTGGGGCCCAGCATTTT.